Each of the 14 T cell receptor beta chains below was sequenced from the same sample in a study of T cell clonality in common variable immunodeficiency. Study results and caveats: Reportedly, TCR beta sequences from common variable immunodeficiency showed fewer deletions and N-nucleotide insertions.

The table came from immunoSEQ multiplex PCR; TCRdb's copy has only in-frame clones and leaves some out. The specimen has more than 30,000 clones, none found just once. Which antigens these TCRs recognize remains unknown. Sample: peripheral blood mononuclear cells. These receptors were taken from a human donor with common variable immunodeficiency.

Incomplete CDR3 DNA: TGTGCCAGTAGTTCAGGAGAGGTAATCTACAATGAG. Its translation is CASSSGEVIYNE. The CDR3 in its entirety is CASSSGEVIYNEQFF. The rearrangement uses TRBV19 and TRBJ2-1; D ambiguous. The CDR3 end falls 3 residues outside the read, so it is completed with the germline J gene. The V gene's germline CDR1 is LNHDA and CDR2 SQIVND (reference sequence). Trimming removed 5 bases from V and 3 bases from J, with 14 bases in between. CDR3 size: 15 residues.

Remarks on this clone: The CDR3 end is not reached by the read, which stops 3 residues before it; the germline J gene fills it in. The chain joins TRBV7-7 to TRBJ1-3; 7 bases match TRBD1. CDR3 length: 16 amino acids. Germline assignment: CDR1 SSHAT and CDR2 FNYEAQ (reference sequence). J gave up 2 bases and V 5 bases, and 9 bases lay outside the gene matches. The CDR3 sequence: CASSQYLTGAGNTIYF. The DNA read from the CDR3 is TGTGCCAGCAGCCAATACCTCACAGGGGCTGGAAACACC.

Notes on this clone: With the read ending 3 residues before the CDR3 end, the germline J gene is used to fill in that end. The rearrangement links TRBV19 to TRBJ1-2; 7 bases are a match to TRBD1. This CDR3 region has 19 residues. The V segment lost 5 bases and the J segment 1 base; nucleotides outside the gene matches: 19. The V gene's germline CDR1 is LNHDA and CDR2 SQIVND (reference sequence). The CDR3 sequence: CASSYTAGTDHLYNYGYTF. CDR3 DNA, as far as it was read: TGTGCCAGTAGTTACACTGCCGGGACAGACCACCTATATAACTATGGC.

CDR3 sequence reads: CASSSGQGGRETQYF. The CDR3 bases that were read are TGTGCCAGCAGCTCCGGACAGGGTGGTCGAGAGACC. V gene TRBV11-3 combines with J gene TRBJ2-5; 8 bases are shared with TRBD1. The CDR3 end is not reached by the read, which stops 3 residues before it; the germline J gene fills it in. Germline CDR1 is SGHNT and CDR2 is YENEEA. This CDR3 comprises 15 residues. With 4 bases clipped from V and 4 bases from J, the junction kept 8 bases outside the gene matches.

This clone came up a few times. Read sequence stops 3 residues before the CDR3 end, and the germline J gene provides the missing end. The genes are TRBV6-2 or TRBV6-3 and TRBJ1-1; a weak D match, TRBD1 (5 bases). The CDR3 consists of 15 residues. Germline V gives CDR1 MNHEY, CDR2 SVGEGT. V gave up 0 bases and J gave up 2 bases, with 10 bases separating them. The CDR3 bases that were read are TGTGCCAGCAGTTACTCGGGGGGACCTAACACTGAA. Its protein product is CASSYSGGPNTE. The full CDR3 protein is CASSYSGGPNTEAFF.

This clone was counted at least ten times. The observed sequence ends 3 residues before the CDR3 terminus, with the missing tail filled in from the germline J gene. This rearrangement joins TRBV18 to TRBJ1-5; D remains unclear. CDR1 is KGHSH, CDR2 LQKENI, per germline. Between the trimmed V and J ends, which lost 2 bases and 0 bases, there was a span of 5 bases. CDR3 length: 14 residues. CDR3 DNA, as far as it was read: TGTGCCAGCTCACCAGCTAATAGCAATCAGCCC. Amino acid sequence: CASSPANSNQP. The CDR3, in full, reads CASSPANSNQPQHF.

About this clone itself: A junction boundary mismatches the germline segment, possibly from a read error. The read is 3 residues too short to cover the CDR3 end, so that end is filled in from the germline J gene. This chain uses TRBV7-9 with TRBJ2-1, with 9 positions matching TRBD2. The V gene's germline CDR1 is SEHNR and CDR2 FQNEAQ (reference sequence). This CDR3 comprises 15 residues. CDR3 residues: CSSSLSGGPYNEQFF. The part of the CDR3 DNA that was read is TGTTCCAGCAGCTTAAGCGGGGGGCCCTACAATGAG.

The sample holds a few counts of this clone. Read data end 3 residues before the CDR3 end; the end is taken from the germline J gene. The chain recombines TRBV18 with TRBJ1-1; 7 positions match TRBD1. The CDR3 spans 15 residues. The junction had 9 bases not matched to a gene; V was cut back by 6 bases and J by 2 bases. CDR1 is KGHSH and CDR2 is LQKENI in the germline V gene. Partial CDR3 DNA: TGTGCCAGCTCCGGGACAGCCTGGACCAACACTGAA. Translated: CASSGTAWTNTE. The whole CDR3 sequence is CASSGTAWTNTEAFF. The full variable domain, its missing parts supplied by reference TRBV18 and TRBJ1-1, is NAGVMQNPRHLVRRRGQEARLRCSPMKGHSHVYWYRQLPEEGLKFMVYLQKENIIDESGMPKERFSAEFPKEGPSILRIQQVVRGDSAAYFCASSGTAWTNTEAFFGQGTRLTVV.

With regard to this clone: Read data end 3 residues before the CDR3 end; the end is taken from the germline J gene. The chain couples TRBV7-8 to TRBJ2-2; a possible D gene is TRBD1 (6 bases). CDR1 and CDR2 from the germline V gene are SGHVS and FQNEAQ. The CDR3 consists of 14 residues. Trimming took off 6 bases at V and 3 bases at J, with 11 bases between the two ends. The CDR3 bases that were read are TGTGCCAGCAGACAGGGCGGCGACACCGGGGAG. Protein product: CASRQGGDTGE. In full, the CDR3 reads CASRQGGDTGELFF.

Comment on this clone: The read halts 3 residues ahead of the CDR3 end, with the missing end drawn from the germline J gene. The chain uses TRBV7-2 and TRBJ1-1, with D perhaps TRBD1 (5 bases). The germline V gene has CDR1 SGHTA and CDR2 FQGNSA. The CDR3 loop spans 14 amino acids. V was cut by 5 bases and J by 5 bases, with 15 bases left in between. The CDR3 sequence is CASSLQGLGTEAFF. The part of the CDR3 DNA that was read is TGTGCCAGCAGCCTCCAGGGATTGGGAACTGAA. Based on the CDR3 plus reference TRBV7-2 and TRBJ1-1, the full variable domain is GAGVSQSPSNKVTEKGKDVELRCDPISGHTALYWYRQSLGQGLEFLIYFQGNSAPDKSGLPSDRFSAERTGGSVSTLTIQRTQQEDSAVYLCASSLQGLGTEAFFGQGTRLTVV.

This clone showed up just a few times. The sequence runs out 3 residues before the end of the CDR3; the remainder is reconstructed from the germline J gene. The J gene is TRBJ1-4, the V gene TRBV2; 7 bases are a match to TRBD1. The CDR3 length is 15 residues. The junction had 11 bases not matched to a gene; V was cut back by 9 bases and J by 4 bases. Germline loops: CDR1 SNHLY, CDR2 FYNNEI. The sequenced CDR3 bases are TGTGCCAGTCTATTTCGAGGGGGCGGTAATGAAAAA. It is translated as CASLFRGGGNEK. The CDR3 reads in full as CASLFRGGGNEKLFF. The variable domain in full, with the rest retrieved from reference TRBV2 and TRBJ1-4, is EPEVTQTPSHQVTQMGQEVILRCVPISNHLYFYWYRQILGQKVEFLVSFYNNEISEKSEIFDDQFSVERPDGSNFTLKIRSTKLEDSAMYFCASLFRGGGNEKLFFGSGTQLSVL.

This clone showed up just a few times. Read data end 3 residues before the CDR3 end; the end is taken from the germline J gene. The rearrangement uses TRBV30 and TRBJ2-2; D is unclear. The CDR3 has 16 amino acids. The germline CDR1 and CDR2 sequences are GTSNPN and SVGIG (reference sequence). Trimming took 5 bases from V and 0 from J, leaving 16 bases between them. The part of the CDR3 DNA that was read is TGTGCCTGGTTCTTTCCCCTCCCCTCGAACACCGGGGAG. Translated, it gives CAWFFPLPSNTGE. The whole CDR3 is CAWFFPLPSNTGELFF.

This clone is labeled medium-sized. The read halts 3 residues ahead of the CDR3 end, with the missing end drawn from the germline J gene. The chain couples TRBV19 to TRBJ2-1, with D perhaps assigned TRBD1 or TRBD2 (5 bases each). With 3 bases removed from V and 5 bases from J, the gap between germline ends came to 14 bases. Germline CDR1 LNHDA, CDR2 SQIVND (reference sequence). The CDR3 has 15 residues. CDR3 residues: CASSITRGAHNEQFF. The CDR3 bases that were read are TGTGCCAGTAGTATCACGAGGGGCGCCCACAATGAG.

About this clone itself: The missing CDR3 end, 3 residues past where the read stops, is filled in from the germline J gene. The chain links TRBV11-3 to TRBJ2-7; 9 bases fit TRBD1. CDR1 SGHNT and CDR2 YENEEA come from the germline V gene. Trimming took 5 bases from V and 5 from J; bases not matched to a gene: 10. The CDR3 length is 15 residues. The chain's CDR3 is CASSPQPGQGNEQYF. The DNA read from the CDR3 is TGTGCCAGCAGCCCCCAACCGGGACAGGGAAACGAG.